This T cell receptor beta chain was identified in a study of T cells in Graves' hyperthyroidism and ophthalmopathy. In the study overall: Before any treatment, at initial diagnosis, peripheral blood was collected.

This clonotype was observed a handful of times. TCR beta CDR3 regions were amplified from RNA transcripts. The HTBI set primed first-round TCR CDR3 RT-PCR. A single record per CDR3 protein comes from TCRdb applying MiXCR to the multiplex PCR reads. The top ten clones hold approximately 16% of a sample with about 530,000 distinct CDR3 sequences, roughly a sixth of them seen once. Material for sequencing was blood. The clonotype originates from a woman between 18 and 29 years old with Graves' ophthalmopathy.

In nucleotides, the CDR3 is TGTGCCTGGAGCTCCCCTGGGGCTAGCGGGAGGATTAATGAGCAGTTCTTC. This translates into CAWSSPGASGRINEQFF. The chain recombines TRBV30 with TRBJ2-1, with 11 bases fitting TRBD2. This CDR3 region has 17 residues. Per the germline V gene, CDR1 is GTSNPN and CDR2 is SVGIG (reference sequence). J was trimmed by 7 bases and V by 3 bases; bases with no gene match: 14.